A selection of T cell receptor beta chains follows, all from one sample in a study of shared clonotypes between healthy human individuals. The assay was immunoSEQ multiplex PCR, and TCRdb's table has in-frame clones only and misses some. The table shows about 520,000 clones, with more than 95% occurring only once. The sequencing sample was made of naive CD4+ T cells sorted from blood. The receptors derive from a woman in her twenties or thirties in good health. Both conserved end residues are part of each CDR3. A D gene is named only where the DNA matches it firmly. The size entry is marked missing in some rows and otherwise reads once, few, many or a size class.

J	D	size	V	CDR3	DNA
TRBJ2-5	NA	NA	TRBV28	CASSVPSRETQYF	TGTGCCAGCAGTGTACCTAGTCGGGAGACCCAGTACTTC
TRBJ1-1	NA	once	TRBV9	CASSPRPMGDTEAFF	TGTGCCAGCAGCCCTAGACCCATGGGGGACACTGAAGCTTTCTTT
TRBJ1-3	TRBD1	once	TRBV15	CATSTGDRRNTIYF	TGTGCCACCAGCACTGGGGACAGGAGAAACACCATATATTTT
TRBJ1-1	NA	NA	TRBV5-1	CASSLGGHNEAFF	TGCGCCAGCAGCCTAGGGGGGCACAATGAAGCTTTCTTT
TRBJ1-1	TRBD1	NA	TRBV5-1	CASSSGQGDTEAFF	TGCGCCAGCAGCTCAGGACAGGGAGATACTGAAGCTTTCTTT
TRBJ1-1	NA	once	TRBV5-1	CASSLRRRNTEAFF	TGCGCCAGCAGCTTGCGGCGGAGGAACACTGAAGCTTTCTTT
TRBJ2-7	TRBD2	NA	TRBV19	CASSVLAGGSYEQYF	TGTGCCAGTAGTGTACTAGCGGGAGGCTCCTACGAGCAGTACTTC
TRBJ2-5	NA	once	TRBV19	CASADRDARRETQYF	TGTGCCAGTGCCGACCGGGACGCGCGGCGAGAGACCCAGTACTTC
TRBJ2-7	TRBD1	NA	TRBV28	CASGQGVPYEQYF	TGTGCCAGCGGTCAGGGGGTCCCCTACGAGCAGTACTTC
TRBJ2-7	TRBD2	NA	TRBV6-1	CASTWTSGSYEQYF	TGTGCCAGCACCTGGACTAGCGGCTCCTACGAGCAGTACTTC
TRBJ1-2	TRBD1	NA	TRBV18	CASSPGGQGPGYTF	TGTGCCAGCTCACCAGGGGGACAGGGACCTGGCTACACCTTC
TRBJ2-7	NA	NA	TRBV27	CASSLRGHPAYEQYF	TGTGCCAGCAGTTTACGAGGACACCCAGCCTACGAGCAGTACTTC
TRBJ1-5	NA	NA	TRBV6-1	CASSEKQIVRSNQPQHF	TGTGCCAGCAGTGAAAAACAGATAGTTCGGAGCAATCAGCCCCAGCATTTT
TRBJ2-7	NA	NA	TRBV7-8	CASRAPSGYEQYF	TGTGCCAGCAGGGCCCCTTCCGGCTACGAGCAGTACTTC
TRBJ2-1	NA	NA	TRBV6-6	CASSPRTHNEQFF	TGTGCCAGCAGTCCCAGGACTCACAATGAGCAGTTCTTC
TRBJ1-2	TRBD1	NA	TRBV2	CASSWDRGLYGYTF	TGTGCCAGCAGCTGGGACAGGGGGCTTTATGGCTACACCTTC
TRBJ1-2	NA	NA	TRBV5-5	CASSLFLYYGYTF	TGTGCCAGCAGCTTGTTTCTCTACTATGGCTACACCTTC
TRBJ2-3	TRBD2	NA	TRBV6-5	CASSYSLLAGWDTQYF	TGTGCCAGCAGTTACTCGCTCCTAGCGGGATGGGATACGCAGTATTTT
TRBJ2-5	NA	few	TRBV7-2	CASSEARAETQYF	TGTGCCAGCAGCGAGGCCAGGGCGGAGACCCAGTACTTC
TRBJ2-1	NA	NA	TRBV7-9	CASSPKRSLAVGHNEQFF	TGTGCCAGCAGCCCCAAACGCAGCCTAGCAGTAGGCCACAATGAGCAGTTCTTC
TRBJ1-4	NA	NA	TRBV28	CASSFNGNLNEKLFF	TGTGCCAGCAGTTTTAATGGGAACCTTAATGAAAAACTGTTTTTT
TRBJ1-5	NA	NA	TRBV6-1	CASSARAPWKPQHF	TGTGCCAGCAGTGCCCGGGCCCCCTGGAAGCCCCAGCATTTT
TRBJ2-6	NA	NA	TRBV7-2	CASSFRTSGANVLTF	TGTGCCAGCAGCTTTAGAACCTCTGGGGCCAACGTCCTGACTTTC
TRBJ2-7	NA	NA	TRBV27	CASGFPRLRGGNEQYF	TGTGCCAGCGGATTCCCTCGACTGCGGGGCGGAAACGAGCAGTACTTC
TRBJ2-1	TRBD2	NA	TRBV4-1	CASSQPNRPGLAGPYNEQFF	TGCGCCAGCAGCCAACCGAACCGACCAGGACTAGCGGGACCCTACAATGAGCAGTTCTTC
TRBJ2-1	TRBD1	NA	TRBV11-2	CASRRTGSSYNEQFF	TGTGCCAGCAGACGGACAGGGAGCTCCTACAATGAGCAGTTCTTC
TRBJ2-7	NA	NA	TRBV9	CASSVFGGASSYEQYF	TGTGCCAGCAGCGTATTTGGCGGGGCCAGCTCCTACGAGCAGTACTTC
TRBJ1-5	NA	NA	TRBV2	CASSFRSNQPQHF	TGTGCCAGCAGTTTCCGTAGCAATCAGCCCCAGCATTTT
TRBJ1-4	TRBD1	NA	TRBV10-3	CAISEGGQSNEKLFF	TGTGCCATCAGTGAGGGGGGACAGAGTAATGAAAAACTGTTTTTT
TRBJ2-7	NA	NA	TRBV15	CATSNGYEQYF	TGTGCCACCAGCAACGGATACGAGCAGTACTTC
TRBJ2-7	TRBD2	few	TRBV6-5	CASRVTGGRFYEQYF	TGTGCCAGCAGGGTTACGGGGGGGCGATTCTACGAGCAGTACTTC
TRBJ2-1	TRBD2	NA	TRBV29-1	CSVAASGRGSYNEQFF	TGCAGCGTTGCTGCTAGCGGGAGAGGGTCCTACAATGAGCAGTTCTTC
TRBJ1-2	NA	NA	TRBV30	CALQTGYGYTF	TGTGCCTTACAGACCGGGTATGGCTACACCTTC
TRBJ1-5	NA	once	TRBV6-5	CASSYSRYSNQPQHF	TGTGCCAGCAGTTACTCTCGCTATAGCAATCAGCCCCAGCATTTT
TRBJ2-7	TRBD2	NA	TRBV5-8	CASSWESSGSPYEQYF	TGTGCCAGCAGCTGGGAATCTAGCGGGAGCCCTTACGAGCAGTACTTC
TRBJ2-6	NA	NA	TRBV19	CASSIQVSGANVLTF	TGTGCCAGTAGTATCCAGGTTTCTGGGGCCAACGTCCTGACTTTC
TRBJ2-2	TRBD2	NA	TRBV5-1	CASSPAPGTSANTGELFF	TGCGCCAGCAGCCCGGCCCCCGGGACTAGCGCAAACACCGGGGAGCTGTTTTTT
TRBJ2-5	NA	NA	TRBV6-5	CASSSSTDQETQYF	TGTGCCAGCAGTTCCTCCACGGACCAAGAGACCCAGTACTTC
TRBJ1-2	NA	NA	TRBV18	CASSTELANYGYTF	TGTGCCAGCTCAACGGAGTTAGCTAACTATGGCTACACCTTC
TRBJ2-7	NA	NA	TRBV6-5	CASSYGGHIYEQYF	TGTGCCAGCAGTTACGGGGGACATATCTACGAGCAGTACTTC
TRBJ2-6	TRBD1	NA	TRBV29-1	CAETGQGAGANVLTF	TGCGCCGAAACGGGACAGGGGGCAGGGGCCAACGTCCTGACTTTC
TRBJ2-7	NA	NA	TRBV4-1	CASSQVAGRNEQYF	TGCGCCAGCAGCCAAGTAGCAGGGAGGAACGAGCAGTACTTC
TRBJ1-1	NA	NA	TRBV10-3	CAISESFGGTEAFF	TGTGCCATCAGTGAGAGTTTCGGGGGGACTGAAGCTTTCTTT
TRBJ2-2	TRBD2	NA	TRBV28	CASRAGGMAGELFF	TGTGCCAGCAGAGCGGGAGGGATGGCCGGGGAGCTGTTTTTT
TRBJ1-1	NA	NA	TRBV18	CASSPEIRANTEAFF	TGTGCCAGCTCACCAGAGATCAGGGCGAACACTGAAGCTTTCTTT
TRBJ2-1	TRBD1	NA	TRBV29-1	CSVERGTGANEQFF	TGCAGCGTCGAGCGCGGGACAGGGGCCAATGAGCAGTTCTTC
TRBJ2-7	NA	NA	TRBV15	CATSRVTGTQAYEQYF	TGTGCCACCAGCAGAGTAACCGGGACACAGGCCTACGAGCAGTACTTC
TRBJ1-6	NA	NA	TRBV5-1	CASSLGGPTPPGYNSPLHF	TGCGCCAGCAGCCTGGGGGGACCTACTCCCCCTGGATATAATTCACCCCTCCACTTT
TRBJ1-2	NA	NA	TRBV28	CASSPPHFDPTPYTF	TGTGCCAGCAGTCCACCACACTTCGATCCGACCCCCTACACCTTC
TRBJ2-3	TRBD2	once	TRBV2	CASLGLAGVTDTQYF	TGTGCCAGCCTCGGACTAGCGGGGGTCACAGATACGCAGTATTTT
TRBJ2-1	TRBD2	NA	TRBV27	CASSPVAGKNEQFF	TGTGCCAGCAGCCCGGTAGCGGGAAAGAATGAGCAGTTCTTC
TRBJ1-2	NA	NA	TRBV2	CASSDDRWAGVDYGYTF	TGTGCCAGCAGTGATGATCGTTGGGCGGGGGTCGACTATGGCTACACCTTC
TRBJ2-7	TRBD2	NA	TRBV30	CAWSRTSGRYEQYF	TGTGCCTGGAGTCGTACTAGCGGGAGGTACGAGCAGTACTTC
TRBJ2-5	NA	NA	TRBV7-9	CASSPGSAYETQYF	TGTGCCAGCAGCCCTGGAAGTGCGTACGAGACCCAGTACTTC